Given below is one T cell receptor (beta chain) in context. With 3 bases removed from V and 3 bases from J, the gap between germline ends came to 11 bases. Germline CDR1 and CDR2: GTSNPN and SVGIG (reference sequence). This CDR3 is built from 13 residues. These data originate in a study of shared clonotypes between healthy human individuals. Clones were sequenced by immunoSEQ multiplex PCR, and TCRdb holds only the in-frame ones, with some missing. The data hold roughly 300,000 clones, with around 87% observed a single time. The sequence came from a man younger than 35 in good health. Material for sequencing was memory CD8+ T cells sorted from blood. This sample's subset: CD45RO+ cells pooled with CCR7-negative TemRA cells. This sequence joins TRBV30 and TRBJ1-1, with D perhaps matching TRBD1 (5 bases). The CDR3 reads CAWSWGWDTEAFF. CDR3 sequence (DNA): TGTGCCTGGAGCTGGGGCTGGGACACTGAAGCTTTCTTT.